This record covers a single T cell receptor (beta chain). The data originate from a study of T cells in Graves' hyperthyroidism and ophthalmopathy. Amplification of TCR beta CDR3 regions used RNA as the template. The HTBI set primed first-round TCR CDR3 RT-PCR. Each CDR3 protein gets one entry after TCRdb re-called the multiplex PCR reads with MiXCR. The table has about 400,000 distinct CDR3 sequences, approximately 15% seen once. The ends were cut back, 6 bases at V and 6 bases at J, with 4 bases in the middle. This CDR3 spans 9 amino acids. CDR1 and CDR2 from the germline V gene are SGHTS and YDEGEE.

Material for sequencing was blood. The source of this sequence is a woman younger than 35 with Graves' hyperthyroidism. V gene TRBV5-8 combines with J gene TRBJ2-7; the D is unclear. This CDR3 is CASIREQYF. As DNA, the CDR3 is TGTGCCAGCATCCGCGAGCAGTACTTC.